Reported below is one TCR beta chain. What it binds is unknown. Use of 60 Vbeta and 13 Jbeta primers characterized the PCR. Only in-frame clones appear in the TCRdb table, and some are missing; sequencing was by immunoSEQ multiplex PCR. The table lists under 200,000 clones, 60% to 85% of them singletons. This sample is drawn from a study of cytomegalovirus exposure and HLA in healthy donors. Study summary: Findings of an earlier analysis included around 100 million unique TCR beta sequences from 180 million or so T cells. There were approximately 400 genotyped donors. Of these, 81% fell in the genetic ancestry cluster associated with self-reported Caucasian donors.

Study findings and constraints: Highest at DRB1 and lowest at HLA-C, TCR association rates differed among HLA loci in a later analysis.

Germline CDR1 reads LNHDA; CDR2 reads SQIVND (reference sequence). The J segment lost 4 bases and the V segment lost 5 bases, leaving 3 bases of the junction unmatched. CDR3 length equals 13 residues. The sequenced material came from PBMCs. The clonotype was recovered from a male donor in good health and CMV-seropositive. V gene TRBV19 combines with J gene TRBJ2-5; 8 nucleotides match TRBD1. The CDR3 spells CASSFTGGETQYF. The CDR3 bases are TGTGCCAGTAGTTTCACAGGGGGAGAGACCCAGTACTTC.